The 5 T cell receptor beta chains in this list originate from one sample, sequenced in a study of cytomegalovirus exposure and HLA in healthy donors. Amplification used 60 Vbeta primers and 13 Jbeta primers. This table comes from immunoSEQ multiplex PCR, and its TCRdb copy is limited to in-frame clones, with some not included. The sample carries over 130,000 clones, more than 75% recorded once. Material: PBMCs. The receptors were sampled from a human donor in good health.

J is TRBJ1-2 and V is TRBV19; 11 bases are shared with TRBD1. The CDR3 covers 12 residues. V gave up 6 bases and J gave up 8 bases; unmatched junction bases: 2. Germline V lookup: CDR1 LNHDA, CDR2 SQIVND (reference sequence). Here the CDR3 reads CASRDRGRGYTF. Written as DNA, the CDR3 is TGTGCCAGTAGGGACAGGGGGCGAGGCTACACCTTC.

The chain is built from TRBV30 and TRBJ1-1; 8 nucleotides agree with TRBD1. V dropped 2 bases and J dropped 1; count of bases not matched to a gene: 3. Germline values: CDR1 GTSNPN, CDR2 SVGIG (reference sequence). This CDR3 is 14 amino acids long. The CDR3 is CAWSSDRGNTEAFF. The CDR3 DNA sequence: TGTGCCTGGAGTTCTGACAGGGGGAACACTGAAGCTTTCTTT.

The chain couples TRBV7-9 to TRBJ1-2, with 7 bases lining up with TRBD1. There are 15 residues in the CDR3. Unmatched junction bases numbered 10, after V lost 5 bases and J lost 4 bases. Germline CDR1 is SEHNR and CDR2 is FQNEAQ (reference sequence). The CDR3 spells CASSLRTGAAYGYTF. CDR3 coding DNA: TGTGCCAGCAGCCTTAGGACAGGCGCGGCCTATGGCTACACCTTC.

CDR3 sequence (DNA): TGCGCCAGCAGCCTACAGGGTTTTGGCTACACCTTC. Protein: CASSLQGFGYTF. The genes are TRBV5-1 and TRBJ1-2; D is perhaps TRBD1 (6 bases). The V gene lost 4 bases and the J gene lost 7 bases, with 11 bases spanning the gap. The CDR3 is 12 residues long. Germline-derived CDR1 and CDR2 are SGHRS and YFSETQ.

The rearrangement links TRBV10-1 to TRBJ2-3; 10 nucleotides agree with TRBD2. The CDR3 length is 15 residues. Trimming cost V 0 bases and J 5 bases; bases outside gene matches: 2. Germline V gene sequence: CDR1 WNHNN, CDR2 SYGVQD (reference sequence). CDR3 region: CASSESLAGEDTQYF. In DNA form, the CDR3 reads TGCGCCAGCAGTGAGTCCCTAGCGGGGGAAGATACGCAGTATTTT.